One and the same sample provided the 23 T cell receptor beta chains below, sequenced in a study of T cell responses to AZD1222 COVID-19 vaccine. The data were produced by immunoSEQ multiplex PCR, yet TCRdb's version contains in-frame clones alone and is incomplete. In the table there are 95,000 or so clones, approximately 89% of which are singletons. Sequences were derived from peripheral blood, sampled on day 0 of MenACWY control vaccination. The receptors stem from an adult in good health.

The chain carries TRBV27 and TRBJ1-2, with D maybe TRBD1 (5 bases). The V end lost 2 bases, the J end lost 9 bases, and 16 bases lay between the germline ends. This CDR3 region has 14 residues. The V gene's germline CDR1 is MNHEY and CDR2 SMNVEV (reference sequence). CDR3 coding DNA: TGTGCCAGCAGTTTAGGCGGGGGATCCGTGAGCTACACCTTC. Protein product: CASSLGGGSVSYTF.

DNA of the CDR3: TGCGCCAGCAGCCTGGGAGGGGAGCATGAAAAACTGTTTTTT. Translated: CASSLGGEHEKLFF. J is TRBJ1-4 and V is TRBV5-1; TRBD1 might be the D (5 bases). The V and J ends lost 4 bases and 6 bases respectively, with 13 bases between them. The CDR3 totals 14 residues. Germline V lookup: CDR1 SGHRS, CDR2 YFSETQ.

J is TRBJ2-1 and V is TRBV5-1; D gene unclear. Germline values: CDR1 SGHRS, CDR2 YFSETQ. This CDR3 is built from 13 residues. Trimming removed 5 bases at V and 4 bases at J, with 10 bases between. The CDR3 coding sequence is TGCGCCAGCAGTAGTTTAGGATACAATGAGCAGTTCTTC. It codes for CASSSLGYNEQFF.

The rearrangement links TRBV15 to TRBJ1-5, with D unclear. The CDR3 is 14 amino acids. Germline CDR1 reads LNHNV; CDR2 reads YYDKDF (reference sequence). The V end lost 6 bases, the J end lost 0 bases, and 9 bases lay between the germline ends. This chain's CDR3 is CATSNTGSNQPQHF. The CDR3 DNA sequence: TGTGCCACCAGTAACACCGGTAGCAATCAGCCCCAGCATTTT.

The table lists this clone with a count of one. The gene calls are TRBV28 and TRBJ2-5, with 10 bases matching TRBD2. The CDR3 has 16 amino acids. V gave up 2 bases and J gave up 2 bases; unmatched junction bases: 5. Per the germline V gene, CDR1 is MDHEN and CDR2 is SYDVKM. The DNA for the CDR3 is TGTGCCAGCAGTTTAAGTGGACTAGCGGAACAAGAGACCCAGTACTTC. Translated, it gives CASSLSGLAEQETQYF.

This rearrangement joins TRBV7-7 to TRBJ1-3; TRBD1 might be the D (5 bases). The CDR3 is 15 amino acids. CDR1 and CDR2 (germline): SSHAT, FNYEAQ (reference sequence). The CDR3 DNA reads TGTGCTAGTTCGGCGGGGGGAGGTGCTGGAAACACCATATATTTT. This encodes CASSAGGGAGNTIYF.

The chain uses TRBV6-2 or TRBV6-3 and TRBJ2-7; tentative D call: TRBD1 (6 bases). Deletions cut 5 bases from V and 2 bases from J, with 13 bases between. Germline CDR1 reads MNHEY; CDR2 reads SVGEGT. This CDR3 spans 14 amino acids. The CDR3 bases are TGTGCCAGCAGTCTTAGCACAGGGCCCTACGAGCAGTACTTC. It specifies CASSLSTGPYEQYF.

This chain connects TRBV27 to TRBJ1-1; D remains unclear. CDR3 size: 14 residues. Trimming removed 5 bases at V and 4 bases at J, with 14 bases between. The germline V gene has CDR1 MNHEY and CDR2 SMNVEV (reference sequence). In nucleotides, the CDR3 is TGTGCCAGCAGTAGCTTCGGCGGGCTCACTGAAGCTTTCTTT. Translated: CASSSFGGLTEAFF.

This chain uses TRBV12-5 with TRBJ1-1; no clear D gene. V lost 0 bases to trimming and J lost 6 bases, with 8 bases between them. The germline V gene has CDR1 LGHNT and CDR2 FRNRAP. The CDR3 has 13 residues. The CDR3 reads CASGLVLGSEAFF. The CDR3 region has the DNA TGTGCTAGTGGTTTGGTTCTGGGGTCTGAAGCTTTCTTT. Based on the CDR3 plus reference TRBV12-5 and TRBJ1-1, the full variable domain is DARVTQTPRHKVTEMGQEVTMRCQPILGHNTVFWYRQTMMQGLELLAYFRNRAPLDDSGMPKDRFSAEMPDATLATLKIQPSEPRDSAVYFCASGLVLGSEAFFGQGTRLTVV.

The chain uses TRBV5-6 and TRBJ1-5; D ambiguous. V was pared by 0 bases and J by 4 bases, with 5 bases between. The CDR3 consists of 13 residues. Germline loops: CDR1 SGHDT, CDR2 YYEEEE. The chain's CDR3 is CASSLDPNQPQHF. For the CDR3, the DNA is TGTGCCAGCAGCTTGGATCCTAATCAGCCCCAGCATTTT. Supplemented by reference TRBV5-6 and TRBJ1-5, the full variable domain reads DAGVTQSPTHLIKTRGQQVTLRCSPKSGHDTVSWYQQALGQGPQFIFQYYEEEERQRGNFPDRFSGHQFPNYSSELNVNALLLGDSALYLCASSLDPNQPQHFGDGTRLSIL.

CDR3 sequence: CASSNSGGASLYYNEQFF. CDR3 nucleotides: TGTGCCAGCAGTAATAGCGGGGGGGCATCCCTTTACTACAATGAGCAGTTCTTC. J is TRBJ2-1 and V is TRBV27; 11 nucleotides align to TRBD2. The V and J ends lost 5 bases and 3 bases, in that order; junction bases with no gene match: 12. Looked up from germline, CDR1 is MNHEY and CDR2 is SMNVEV (reference sequence). The CDR3 has 18 residues.

V gene TRBV18 combines with J gene TRBJ2-5, with D uncertain. Germline CDR1 is KGHSH and CDR2 is LQKENI. The V end lost 5 bases, the J end lost 2 bases, and 12 bases lay between the germline ends. The CDR3 is 14 amino acids. DNA for the CDR3: TGTGCCAGCTCAGGTATCGGCGATCAAGAGACCCAGTACTTC. Amino acids: CASSGIGDQETQYF.

DNA for the CDR3: TGTGCCACCAGTGATACAGGGGAATATCAGCCCCAGCATTTT. Translated, it gives CATSDTGEYQPQHF. V gene TRBV24-1 combines with J gene TRBJ1-5, with 7 bases identical to TRBD1. CDR3 size: 14 residues. Looked up from germline, CDR1 is KGHDR and CDR2 is SFDVKD. Trimming removed 3 bases from V and 5 bases from J; junction bases left unmatched: 3.

J is TRBJ2-7 and V is TRBV11-3, with 8 bases identical to TRBD1. This CDR3 region has 15 residues. The V and J ends lost 8 bases and 3 bases, in that order; junction bases with no gene match: 12. CDR1 is SGHNT and CDR2 is YENEEA in the germline V gene. CDR3 in DNA: TGTGCCAGCTCAAGAAGGGACAGGCAAAACTACGAGCAGTACTTC. It is translated as CASSRRDRQNYEQYF.

The chain has TRBV18 and TRBJ2-2; D call uncertain. Germline V CDR1 and CDR2: KGHSH, LQKENI. The CDR3 is 14 residues long. V lost 0 bases and J lost 4, with 6 bases in between. CDR3 region: CASSPPAITGELFF. In DNA, the CDR3 is TGTGCCAGCTCACCACCGGCCATCACCGGGGAGCTGTTTTTT.

This clone was observed once. V usage is TRBV5-4 and J usage is TRBJ2-5, with a weak D call TRBD2 (5 bases). Germline V CDR1 and CDR2: SGHNT, YYREEE (reference sequence). V was clipped by 1 base and J by 4 bases, with 8 bases between them. The CDR3 consists of 13 residues. The CDR3 nucleotides are TGTGCCAGCAGCTTGCCTGGGAGAGAGACCCAGTACTTC. This translates into CASSLPGRETQYF.

CDR3 loop: CASSPTSGGGYYEQYF. CDR3 coding DNA: TGTGCCAGCAGCCCAACTAGCGGGGGGGGATACTACGAGCAGTACTTC. The chain has TRBV7-2 and TRBJ2-7; TRBD2 aligns across 13 bases. Unmatched junction bases numbered 7, after V lost 5 bases and J lost 3 bases. Germline V gene data show CDR1 as SGHTA and CDR2 as FQGNSA. This CDR3 region has 16 residues.

The V call is TRBV6-6, the J call TRBJ2-2; D perhaps matches TRBD2 (6 bases). CDR3 length: 15 residues. Per the germline V gene, CDR1 is MNHNY and CDR2 is SVGAGI (reference sequence). Trimming pared 4 bases from V and 2 bases from J, leaving 11 bases between. This CDR3 reads CASSWGTANTGELFF. Written as DNA, the CDR3 is TGTGCCAGCAGTTGGGGGACTGCAAACACCGGGGAGCTGTTTTTT.

The chain has TRBV4-2 and TRBJ1-3; D remains unclear. V lost 0 bases, J lost 0 bases, and 12 bases lay in between. The CDR3 is made up of 17 amino acids. From germline, CDR1 is LGHNA and CDR2 YNFKEQ. As DNA, the CDR3 is TGTGCCAGCAGCCAAGAATCCCTCTACGACTCTGGAAACACCATATATTTT. It yields the protein CASSQESLYDSGNTIYF.

On this clone: One end of the junction fails to match germline, which may point to a read error. The V call is TRBV7-9, the J call TRBJ2-7; 7 bases agree with TRBD2. Looked up from germline, CDR1 is SEHNR and CDR2 is FQNEAQ (reference sequence). The CDR3 totals 11 residues. The CDR3 nucleotides are TGTGCCAGCAGCTTAGAGGGAGGGTTGGGCTTC. Amino acid sequence: CASSLEGGLGF.

This clone has just a few counts. V gene TRBV19 combines with J gene TRBJ2-7, with TRBD1 matching over 8 bases. The junction had 4 bases not matched to a gene; V was cut back by 5 bases and J by 4 bases. Germline V gene data show CDR1 as LNHDA and CDR2 as SQIVND (reference sequence). This CDR3 has 13 amino acids. CDR3: CASSHRQGYEQYF. The CDR3, as DNA: TGTGCCAGTAGTCACCGACAGGGGTACGAGCAGTACTTC.

The rearrangement links TRBV6-5 to TRBJ1-2; 9 nucleotides match TRBD1. The J segment lost 4 bases and the V segment lost 6 bases, leaving 6 bases of the junction unmatched. From germline, CDR1 is MNHEY and CDR2 SVGAGI. The CDR3 runs to 14 residues. The CDR3 coding sequence is TGTGCCAGCAGCAGTACGACAGGGGGCTATGGCTACACCTTC. Its protein product is CASSSTTGGYGYTF.

The V and J genes are TRBV3-1 (or the pseudogene TRBV3-2) and TRBJ1-3; D is uncertain. The V and J ends lost 1 base and 0 bases respectively, with 7 bases between them. The CDR3 sequence is 15 residues long. CDR1 LGHDT and CDR2 YNNKEL come from the germline V gene (reference sequence). The CDR3 loop reads CASSQGKGSGNTIYF. The CDR3 nucleotides read TGTGCCAGCAGCCAAGGAAAAGGCTCTGGAAACACCATATATTTT.